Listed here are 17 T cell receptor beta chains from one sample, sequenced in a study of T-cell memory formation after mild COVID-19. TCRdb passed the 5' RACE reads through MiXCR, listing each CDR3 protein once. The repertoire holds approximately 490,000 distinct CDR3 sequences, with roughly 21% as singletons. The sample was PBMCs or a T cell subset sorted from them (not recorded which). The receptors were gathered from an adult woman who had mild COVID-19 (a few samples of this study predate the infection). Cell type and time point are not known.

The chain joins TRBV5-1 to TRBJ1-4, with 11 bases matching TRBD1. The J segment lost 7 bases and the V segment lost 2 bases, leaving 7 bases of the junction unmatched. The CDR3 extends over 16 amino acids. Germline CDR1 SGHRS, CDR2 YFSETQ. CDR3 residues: CASSFSGTGGFEKLFF. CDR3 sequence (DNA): TGCGCCAGCAGCTTTTCCGGGACAGGGGGTTTTGAAAAACTGTTTTTT.

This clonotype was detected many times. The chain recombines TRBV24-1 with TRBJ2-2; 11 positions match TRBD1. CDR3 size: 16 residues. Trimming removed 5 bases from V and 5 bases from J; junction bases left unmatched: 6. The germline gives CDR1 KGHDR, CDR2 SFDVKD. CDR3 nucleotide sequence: TGTGCCACCAGTGCCTTGGGGACAGGGGGGACCGGGGAGCTGTTTTTT. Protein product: CATSALGTGGTGELFF.

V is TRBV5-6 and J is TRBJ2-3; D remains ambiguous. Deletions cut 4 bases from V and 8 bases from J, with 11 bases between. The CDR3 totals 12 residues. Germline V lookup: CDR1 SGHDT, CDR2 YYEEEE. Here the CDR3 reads CASSLDLVTQYF. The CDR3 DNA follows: TGTGCCAGCAGCCTAGACTTGGTTACGCAGTATTTT.

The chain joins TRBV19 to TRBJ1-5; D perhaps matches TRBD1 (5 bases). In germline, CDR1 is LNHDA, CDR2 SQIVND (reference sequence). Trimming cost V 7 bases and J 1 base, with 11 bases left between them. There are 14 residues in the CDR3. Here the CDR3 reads CASTIRDSNQPQHF. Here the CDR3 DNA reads TGTGCCAGTACCATAAGGGACAGCAATCAGCCCCAGCATTTT.

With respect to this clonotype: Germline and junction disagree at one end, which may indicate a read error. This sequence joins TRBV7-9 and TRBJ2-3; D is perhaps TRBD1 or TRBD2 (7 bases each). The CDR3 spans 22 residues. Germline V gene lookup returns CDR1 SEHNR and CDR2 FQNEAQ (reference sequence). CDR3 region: CAGSSRGGHVWSGPGSTDTQYF. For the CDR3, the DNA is TGTGCCGGCAGCTCCAGGGGGGGGCATGTTTGGAGTGGACCGGGCAGCACAGATACGCAGTATTTT.

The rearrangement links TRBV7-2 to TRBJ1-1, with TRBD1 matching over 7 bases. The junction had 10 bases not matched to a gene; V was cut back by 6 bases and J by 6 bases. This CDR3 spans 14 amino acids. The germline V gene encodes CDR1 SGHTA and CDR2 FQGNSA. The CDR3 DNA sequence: TGTGCCAGCAGACCCCGACAGGGCTACGCTGAAGCTTTCTTT. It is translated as CASRPRQGYAEAFF.

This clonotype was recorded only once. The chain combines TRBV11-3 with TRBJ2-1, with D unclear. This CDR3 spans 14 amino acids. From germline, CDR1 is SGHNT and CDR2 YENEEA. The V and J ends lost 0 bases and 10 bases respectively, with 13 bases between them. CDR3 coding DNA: TGTGCCAGCAGCTTAGATTCCCATAGCAGCGAGCAGTTCTTC. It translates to CASSLDSHSSEQFF.

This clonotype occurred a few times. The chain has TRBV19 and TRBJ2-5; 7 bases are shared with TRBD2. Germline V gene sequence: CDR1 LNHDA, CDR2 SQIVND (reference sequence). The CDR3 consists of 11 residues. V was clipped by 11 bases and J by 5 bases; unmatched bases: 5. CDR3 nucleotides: TGTGCCTGCGGGGGTGAGGAGACCCAGTACTTC. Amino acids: CACGGEETQYF.

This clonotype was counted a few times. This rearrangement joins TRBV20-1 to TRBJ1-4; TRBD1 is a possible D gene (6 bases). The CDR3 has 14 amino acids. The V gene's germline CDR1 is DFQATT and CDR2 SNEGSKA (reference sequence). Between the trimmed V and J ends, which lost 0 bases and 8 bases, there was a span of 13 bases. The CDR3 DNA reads TGCAGTGCTAGAGATGCAGGGGTAGGGGAAAAACTGTTTTTT. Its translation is CSARDAGVGEKLFF.

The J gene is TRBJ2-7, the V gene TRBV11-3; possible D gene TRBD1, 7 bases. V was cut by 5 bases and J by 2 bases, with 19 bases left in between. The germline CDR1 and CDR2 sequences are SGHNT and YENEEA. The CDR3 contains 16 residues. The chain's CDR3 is CASSPRGGTETYEQYF. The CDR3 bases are TGTGCCAGCAGCCCCCGAGGCGGGACAGAGACCTACGAGCAGTACTTC.

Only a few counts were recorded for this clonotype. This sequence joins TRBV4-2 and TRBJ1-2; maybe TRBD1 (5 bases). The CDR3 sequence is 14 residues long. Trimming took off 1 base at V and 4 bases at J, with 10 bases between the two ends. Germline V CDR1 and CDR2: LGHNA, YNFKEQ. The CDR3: CASSQVTATYGYTF. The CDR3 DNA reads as TGTGCCAGCAGCCAAGTGACAGCCACCTATGGCTACACCTTC.

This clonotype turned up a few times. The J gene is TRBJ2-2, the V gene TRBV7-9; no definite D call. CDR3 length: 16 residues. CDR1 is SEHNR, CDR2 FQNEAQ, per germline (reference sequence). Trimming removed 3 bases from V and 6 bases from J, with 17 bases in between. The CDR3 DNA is TGTGCCAGCAGCTTTTCGGGTTCCGCACGAGCCGGGGAGCTGTTTTTT. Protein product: CASSFSGSARAGELFF.

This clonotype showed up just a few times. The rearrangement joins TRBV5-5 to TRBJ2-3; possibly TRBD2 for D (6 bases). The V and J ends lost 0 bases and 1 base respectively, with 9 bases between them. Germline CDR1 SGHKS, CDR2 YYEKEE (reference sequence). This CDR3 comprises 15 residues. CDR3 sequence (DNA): TGTGCCAGCAGCTTGGTGGCTAGCGGCACAGATACGCAGTATTTT. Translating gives CASSLVASGTDTQYF.

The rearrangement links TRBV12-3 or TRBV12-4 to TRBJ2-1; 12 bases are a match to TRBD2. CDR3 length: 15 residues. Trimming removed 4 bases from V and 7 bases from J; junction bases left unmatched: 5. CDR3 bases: TGTGCCAGCAGTTCGACTAGCGGGGGTCTAAATGAGCAGTTCTTC. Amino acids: CASSSTSGGLNEQFF.

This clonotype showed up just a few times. CDR3 nucleotides: TGTGCCAGCAGTTTGGGATTAACCTCCTACGAGCAGTACTTC. Its protein is CASSLGLTSYEQYF. This chain joins TRBV12-3 or TRBV12-4 and TRBJ2-7; D not certain. V shed 3 bases and J shed 0 bases, with 9 bases lying between them. The CDR3 spans 14 residues.

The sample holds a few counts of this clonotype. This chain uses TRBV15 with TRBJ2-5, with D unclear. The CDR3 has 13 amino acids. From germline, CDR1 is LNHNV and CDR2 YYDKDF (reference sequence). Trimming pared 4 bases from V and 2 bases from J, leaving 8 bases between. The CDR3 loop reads CATSTLSQETQYF. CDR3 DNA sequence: TGTGCCACCAGCACGCTGTCGCAAGAGACCCAGTACTTC.

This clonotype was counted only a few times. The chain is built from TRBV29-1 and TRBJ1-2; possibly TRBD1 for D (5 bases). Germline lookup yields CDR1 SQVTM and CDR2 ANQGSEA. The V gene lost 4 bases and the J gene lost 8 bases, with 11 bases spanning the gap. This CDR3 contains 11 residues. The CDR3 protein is CSVVQGGGYTF. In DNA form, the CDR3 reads TGCAGCGTTGTGCAGGGAGGGGGCTACACCTTC. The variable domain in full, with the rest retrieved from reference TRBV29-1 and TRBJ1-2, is SAVISQKPSRDICQRGTSLTIQCQVDSQVTMMFWYRQQPGQSLTLIATANQGSEATYESGFVIDKFPISRPNLTFSTLTVSNMSPEDSSIYLCSVVQGGGYTFGSGTRLTVV.